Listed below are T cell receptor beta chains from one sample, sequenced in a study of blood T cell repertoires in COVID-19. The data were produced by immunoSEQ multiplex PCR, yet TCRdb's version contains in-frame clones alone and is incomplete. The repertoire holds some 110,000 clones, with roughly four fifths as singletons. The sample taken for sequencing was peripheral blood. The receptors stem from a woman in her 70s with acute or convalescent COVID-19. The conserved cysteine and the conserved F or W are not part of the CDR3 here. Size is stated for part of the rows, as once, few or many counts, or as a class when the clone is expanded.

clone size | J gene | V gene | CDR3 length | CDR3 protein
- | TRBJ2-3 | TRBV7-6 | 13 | ASSLGLAGTDTQY
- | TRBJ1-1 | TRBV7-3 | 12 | ASSSTGYNTEAF
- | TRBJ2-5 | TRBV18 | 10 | ASSLDIPAQY
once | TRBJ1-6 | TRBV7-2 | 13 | ASSSRVWDNSPLH
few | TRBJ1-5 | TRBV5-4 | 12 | ASSQGGGDQPQH
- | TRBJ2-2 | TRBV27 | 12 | ASSLVGAGGELF
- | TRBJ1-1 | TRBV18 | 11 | ASSKERNTEAF
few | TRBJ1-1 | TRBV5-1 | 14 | ASSLDEGRGNTEAF
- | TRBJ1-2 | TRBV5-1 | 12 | ASSLGQGNYGYT
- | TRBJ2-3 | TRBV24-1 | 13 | ATSPSGGNTDTQY
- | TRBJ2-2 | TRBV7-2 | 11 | ASSFPRSGELF
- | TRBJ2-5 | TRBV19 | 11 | ASRVQGSETQY
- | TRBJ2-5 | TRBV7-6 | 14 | ASSLGSSGESETQY
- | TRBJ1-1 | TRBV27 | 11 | ASSRLDRVMPF
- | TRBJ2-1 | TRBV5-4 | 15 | ASSLGLAGGPGDEQF
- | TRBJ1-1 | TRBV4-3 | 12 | ASSQAPRATEAF
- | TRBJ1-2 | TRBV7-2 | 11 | ASSVGTGRGYT
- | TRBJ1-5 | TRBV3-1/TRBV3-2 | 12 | ASSQVGSNQPQH
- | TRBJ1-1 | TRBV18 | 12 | ASSPGGKESEAF
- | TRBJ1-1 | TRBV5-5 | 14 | ASSRISQGANTEAF
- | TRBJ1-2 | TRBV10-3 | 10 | AISYQGTGYT
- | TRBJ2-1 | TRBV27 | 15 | ASSSRGAGYSYNEQF
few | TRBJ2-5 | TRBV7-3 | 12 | ASSLGTGEETQY
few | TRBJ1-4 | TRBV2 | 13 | ASIGDRPGGEKLF
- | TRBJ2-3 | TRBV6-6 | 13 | ASSYWAGGPDTQY
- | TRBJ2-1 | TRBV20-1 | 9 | SAPFENEQF
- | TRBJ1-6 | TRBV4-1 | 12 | ASSQGQSNSPLH
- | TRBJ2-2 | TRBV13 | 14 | ASSSTSGGHTGELF
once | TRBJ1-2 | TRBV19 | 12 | ASSLQGQLYGYT
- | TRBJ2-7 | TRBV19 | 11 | ASSSSLSYEQY
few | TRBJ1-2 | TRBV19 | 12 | ASSRGGPNYGYT
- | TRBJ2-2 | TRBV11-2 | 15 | ASSYIRGALGTGELF
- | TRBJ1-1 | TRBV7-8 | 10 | ASSPRAGIAF
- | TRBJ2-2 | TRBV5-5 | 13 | ASSLGTPYTGELF
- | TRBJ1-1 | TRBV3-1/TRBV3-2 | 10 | ASSQETGLPF
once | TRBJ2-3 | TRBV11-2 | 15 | ASSLGFWGGPTDTQY
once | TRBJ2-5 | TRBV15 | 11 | ATSRTTVETQY
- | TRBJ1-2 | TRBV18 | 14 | ASSPPQGWTDYGYT
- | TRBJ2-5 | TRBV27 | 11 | ASSFWGGETQY
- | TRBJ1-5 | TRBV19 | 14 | ASSPRQGNSNQPQH
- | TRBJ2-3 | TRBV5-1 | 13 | ASSPTGDNTDTQY
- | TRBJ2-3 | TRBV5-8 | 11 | ASSLTGLDTQY
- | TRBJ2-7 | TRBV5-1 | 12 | ASSSGSVVDEQY
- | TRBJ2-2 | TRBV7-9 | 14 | ASSLGTDPNTGELF
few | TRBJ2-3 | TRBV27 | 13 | ASSPGQYNTDTQY
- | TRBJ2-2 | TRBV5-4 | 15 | ASNRRTSGGNTGELF
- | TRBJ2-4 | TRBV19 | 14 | ASSNQGSWAKNIQY
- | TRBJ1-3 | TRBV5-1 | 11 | ASSTGAGNTIY
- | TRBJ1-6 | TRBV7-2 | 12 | ASSWGGNNSPLH
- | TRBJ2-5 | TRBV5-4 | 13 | ASSPRGGIQETQY
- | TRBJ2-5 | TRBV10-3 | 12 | AISRQGAEETQY
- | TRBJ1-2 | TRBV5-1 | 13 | ASSTGQGIDYGYT
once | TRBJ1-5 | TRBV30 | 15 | AWGKGGPFKGNQPQH
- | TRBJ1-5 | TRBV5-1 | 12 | ASSLDGLRQPQH